One and the same sample provided the 19 T cell receptor beta chains below, sequenced in a study of blood T cell repertoires in COVID-19 (dated by TCRdb to the early 2020s). The protocol used for the library was the immunoSEQ multiplex PCR assay. In TCRdb, the immuneACCESS table is reduced to in-frame sequences with V and J assigned. These tables do not hold every clone; where another copy was compared, an unresolved V gene accounts for under half, and the others remain unexplained. For this sample there are 220,000 or so clones; around 81% appear just once. The top ten hold approximately 2.5% of the sample. The sequenced sample was peripheral blood. Receptor source: an older woman with acute or convalescent COVID-19.

This clone turned up a few times. This rearrangement joins TRBV27 to TRBJ2-1, with a possible D match to TRBD1 (6 bases). The V end was cut by 1 base, the J end by 4 bases, with 11 bases between. Germline-derived CDR1 and CDR2 are MNHEY and SMNVEV (reference sequence). CDR3 length: 15 residues. CDR3 residues: CASSLFGQRYNEQFF. The CDR3 bases are TGTGCCAGCAGTTTATTTGGACAGAGGTACAATGAGCAGTTCTTC.

V is TRBV20-1 and J is TRBJ2-3; weak D call: TRBD2 (6 bases). In germline, CDR1 is DFQATT, CDR2 SNEGSKA (reference sequence). Trimming removed 3 bases from V and 4 bases from J, with 11 bases in between. The CDR3 is made up of 13 amino acids. CDR3 sequence reads: CSASVTSPDTQYF. CDR3 in DNA: TGCAGTGCTAGTGTCACTAGCCCAGATACGCAGTATTTT.

The chain is built from TRBV3-1 (or the pseudogene TRBV3-2) and TRBJ2-5, with D perhaps matching TRBD1 (8 bases). CDR1 LGHDT and CDR2 YNNKEL come from the germline V gene (reference sequence). V was shortened by 2 bases and J by 5 bases, with 15 bases between the two germline ends. This CDR3 region has 15 residues. The CDR3 reads CASSQRTGRAETQYF. The CDR3 DNA sequence: TGTGCCAGCAGCCAAAGGACAGGGAGGGCGGAGACCCAGTACTTC.

The chain is built from TRBV5-1 and TRBJ2-3, with 7 bases fitting TRBD1. The CDR3 contains 15 residues. Trimming cost V 4 bases and J 2 bases; bases outside gene matches: 7. Germline values: CDR1 SGHRS, CDR2 YFSETQ. As DNA, the CDR3 is TGCGCCAGCAGCACGGGACAGCTACACACAGATACGCAGTATTTT. Protein sequence: CASSTGQLHTDTQYF. The full variable domain, with the rest looked up from reference TRBV5-1 and TRBJ2-3, is KAGVTQTPRYLIKTRGQQVTLSCSPISGHRSVSWYQQTPGQGLQFLFEYFSETQRNKGNFPGRFSGRQFSNSRSEMNVSTLELGDSALYLCASSTGQLHTDTQYFGPGTRLTVL.

The chain uses TRBV25-1 and TRBJ2-1; 9 nucleotides line up with TRBD2. Germline CDR1 is MGHDK and CDR2 is SYGVNS. V dropped 3 bases and J dropped 4; count of bases not matched to a gene: 4. The CDR3 has 15 residues. The CDR3: CASSEGGGVYNEQFF. The CDR3 DNA reads as TGTGCCAGCAGTGAGGGCGGGGGGGTGTACAATGAGCAGTTCTTC.

This chain joins TRBV5-1 and TRBJ1-2; tentative D call: TRBD1 (5 bases). This CDR3 contains 14 residues. CDR1 SGHRS and CDR2 YFSETQ come from the germline V gene. Trimming pared 4 bases from V and 8 bases from J, leaving 18 bases between. The CDR3 here is CASSEQRTPGGYTF. In DNA form, the CDR3 reads TGCGCCAGCAGCGAGCAGAGGACCCCAGGGGGCTACACCTTC.

V is TRBV7-9 and J is TRBJ1-1; the D gene is possibly TRBD1 (5 bases). Per the germline V gene, CDR1 is SEHNR and CDR2 is FQNEAQ (reference sequence). The CDR3 consists of 15 residues. V lost 8 bases and J 1 base, leaving 17 bases between the germline ends. The CDR3 nucleotides read TGTGCCAGCGTGGCGGGGGAAGGGGCGAACACTGAAGCTTTCTTT. Its translation is CASVAGEGANTEAFF.

The chain couples TRBV28 to TRBJ2-4; no clear D gene. The V and J ends lost 6 bases and 0 bases respectively, with 12 bases between them. The CDR3 has 15 residues. Germline V gene data show CDR1 as MDHEN and CDR2 as SYDVKM. CDR3 sequence reads: CASSNKQLAKNIQYF. In nucleotides, the CDR3 is TGTGCCAGCAGCAACAAACAGCTAGCCAAAAACATTCAGTACTTC.

The rearrangement links TRBV2 to TRBJ1-4; weak D call: TRBD1 (6 bases). Germline CDR1 and CDR2: SNHLY and FYNNEI. V was pared by 0 bases and J by 3 bases, with 8 bases between. The CDR3 is made up of 15 amino acids. In DNA form, the CDR3 reads TGTGCCAGCAGTGAAGCGGGGGGGCCTAATGAAAAACTGTTTTTT. This sequence encodes CASSEAGGPNEKLFF.

The rearrangement joins TRBV5-1 to TRBJ2-1, with D possibly being TRBD1 (6 bases). Germline V CDR1 and CDR2: SGHRS, YFSETQ. This CDR3 has 17 residues. Trimming took off 0 bases at V and 3 bases at J, with 16 bases between the two ends. The CDR3: CASSLGGPGHGYNEQFF. CDR3 nucleotide sequence: TGCGCCAGCAGCTTGGGGGGTCCGGGACACGGCTACAATGAGCAGTTCTTC. Filled out from reference TRBV5-1 and TRBJ2-1, the complete variable domain reads KAGVTQTPRYLIKTRGQQVTLSCSPISGHRSVSWYQQTPGQGLQFLFEYFSETQRNKGNFPGRFSGRQFSNSRSEMNVSTLELGDSALYLCASSLGGPGHGYNEQFFGPGTRLTVL.

The V gene is TRBV11-2, the J gene TRBJ1-2; D is undetermined. The germline V gene has CDR1 SGHAT and CDR2 FQNNGV. Trimming stripped 5 bases from V and 1 base from J, with 8 bases between. The CDR3 loop spans 13 amino acids. The CDR3 loop is CASSPELNYGYTF. DNA of the CDR3: TGTGCCAGCAGCCCGGAGCTTAACTATGGCTACACCTTC.

This sequence joins TRBV3-1 (or the pseudogene TRBV3-2) and TRBJ1-3; 7 positions agree with TRBD1. Losses at the gene ends were 1 base for V and 1 base for J; bases not matched to a gene: 4. The germline CDR1 and CDR2 sequences are LGHDT and YNNKEL (reference sequence). The length of the CDR3 is 16 residues. CDR3 sequence (DNA): TGTGCCAGCAGCCAAGCAGCGGACAGGTCTGGAAACACCATATATTTT. It yields the protein CASSQAADRSGNTIYF.

The V call is TRBV2, the J call TRBJ1-5, with 7 bases identical to TRBD1. CDR1 and CDR2 (germline): SNHLY, FYNNEI. With V trimmed by 5 bases and J by 5 bases, 3 bases remained unmatched. This CDR3 is built from 13 residues. The CDR3 nucleotides are TGTGCCAGCAGTCGGGACAGTTATCAGCCCCAGCATTTT. Encoded protein: CASSRDSYQPQHF. The full variable domain, rest sourced from reference TRBV2 and TRBJ1-5, is EPEVTQTPSHQVTQMGQEVILRCVPISNHLYFYWYRQILGQKVEFLVSFYNNEISEKSEIFDDQFSVERPDGSNFTLKIRSTKLEDSAMYFCASSRDSYQPQHFGDGTRLSIL.

This chain uses TRBV4-2 with TRBJ1-1; tentatively, D is TRBD1 (6 bases). Germline V lookup: CDR1 LGHNA, CDR2 YNFKEQ. V was cut by 6 bases and J by 3 bases, with 17 bases left in between. The CDR3 covers 15 residues. CDR3 DNA sequence: TGTGCCAGCAGTCAGGGAGGGGGTGGGGACACTGAAGCTTTCTTT. This translates into CASSQGGGGDTEAFF.

In its sample, this clone was seen once. The gene calls are TRBV28 and TRBJ1-2; a possible D gene is TRBD1 (6 bases). Germline-derived CDR1 and CDR2 are MDHEN and SYDVKM. The CDR3 extends over 15 amino acids. V was pared by 5 bases and J by 2 bases, with 15 bases between. The CDR3 spells CASSPKDRPNYGYTF. For the CDR3, the DNA is TGTGCCAGCAGTCCGAAAGACAGGCCCAACTATGGCTACACCTTC.

The chain employs TRBV3-1 (or the pseudogene TRBV3-2) and TRBJ1-6; 7 bases match TRBD1. The germline gives CDR1 LGHDT, CDR2 YNNKEL (reference sequence). The CDR3 is made up of 14 amino acids. After removal of 5 bases from V and 11 bases from J, the junction contained 9 bases not matched to a gene. The CDR3 nucleotides are TGTGCCAGCAGCACCCGGGACAGCTCACCACCCCTCCACTTT. It encodes CASSTRDSSPPLHF.

The chain carries TRBV12-3 or TRBV12-4 and TRBJ2-7; D is undetermined. The CDR3 is 13 amino acids. V lost 2 bases and J lost 5, with 10 bases in between. The CDR3 loop reads CASSLKGAHEQYF. In DNA form, the CDR3 reads TGTGCCAGCAGTTTAAAAGGAGCCCACGAGCAGTACTTC.

The rearrangement joins TRBV19 to TRBJ2-2; TRBD2 agrees at 9 bases. This CDR3 comprises 17 residues. Per germline, CDR1 LNHDA and CDR2 SQIVND (reference sequence). V was clipped by 3 bases and J by 5 bases; unmatched bases: 10. In nucleotides, the CDR3 is TGTGCCAGTAGTATCCTCGGACTAGCGTTTTATACCGGGGAGCTGTTTTTT. Its protein is CASSILGLAFYTGELFF. Complete variable domain (other parts from reference TRBV19 and TRBJ2-2): DGGITQSPKYLFRKEGQNVTLSCEQNLNHDAMYWYRQDPGQGLRLIYYSQIVNDFQKGDIAEGYSVSREKKESFPLTVTSAQKNPTAFYLCASSILGLAFYTGELFFGEGSRLTVL.

J is TRBJ2-6 and V is TRBV7-3; weak D call: TRBD1 (5 bases). The germline CDR1 and CDR2 sequences are SGHTA and FQGTGA. The V end was cut by 2 bases, the J end by 1 base, with 15 bases between. The CDR3 spans 18 residues. CDR3 protein: CASSLLPRVESGANVLTF. The DNA of the CDR3 is TGTGCCAGCAGCTTACTCCCCAGGGTTGAGTCTGGGGCCAACGTCCTGACTTTC.